The entry below describes one T cell receptor (beta chain). This specimen belongs to a study of blood T cell repertoires in COVID-19. Study summary: Collection of acute and convalescent COVID-19 samples took place in the United States, Italy and Spain.

In the original workflow: By means of reference gene primer amplification, nucleated cell counts were estimated. Some clones are missing from TCRdb's copy, which holds only in-frame ones; the method was immunoSEQ multiplex PCR. That table is the source of V, J and clone size, and D and trimming were worked out from the DNA. Of about 110,000 clones listed, around nine tenths are singletons. V shed 6 bases and J 4 bases; nucleotides not matched to a gene: 3. The CDR3 extends over 14 amino acids. CDR1 and CDR2 from the germline V gene are LNHDA and SQIVND (reference sequence). The source is a woman between 50 and 59 years old with acute or convalescent COVID-19. The rearrangement links TRBV19 to TRBJ1-4, with TRBD1 identical over 9 bases. Sequencing was done on a sample of peripheral blood. The CDR3 sequence: CASRRTGVNEKLFF. The CDR3 DNA sequence: TGTGCCAGTAGGAGGACAGGGGTTAATGAAAAACTGTTTTTT. Using reference TRBV19 and TRBJ1-4 for the parts outside the CDR3, the full variable domain is DGGITQSPKYLFRKEGQNVTLSCEQNLNHDAMYWYRQDPGQGLRLIYYSQIVNDFQKGDIAEGYSVSREKKESFPLTVTSAQKNPTAFYLCASRRTGVNEKLFFGSGTQLSVL.